This T cell receptor beta chain is drawn from a study of blood T cell repertoires in COVID-19. Across the study: PBMCs, B-cell-depleted T cells, or T cells were the source of the cDNA or gDNA that made up the material.

This CDR3 contains 14 residues. Trimming stripped 4 bases from V and 7 bases from J, with 17 bases between. Per the germline V gene, CDR1 is SGHRS and CDR2 is YFSETQ. The method was immunoSEQ multiplex PCR; TCRdb's version includes in-frame clones alone and lacks a portion of them. The sample lists around 180,000 clones, about 91% occurring once. The TCR sequence derives from a woman aged 25 to 39 with acute or convalescent COVID-19. This rearrangement joins TRBV5-1 to TRBJ1-1, with unresolved D. Sequenced: peripheral blood. The CDR3 DNA reads TGCGCCAGCAGCGCCGCGGGGAGTCAGTTTGAAGCTTTCTTT. Translating it yields CASSAAGSQFEAFF.